The 32 T cell receptor beta chains presented below share a single source sample, sequenced in a study of cytomegalovirus exposure and HLA in healthy donors. The PCR made use of 60 Vbeta and 13 Jbeta primers. Libraries were prepared by immunoSEQ multiplex PCR; TCRdb keeps only in-frame clonotypes and omits some of them. The table lists more than 95,000 clones, 73% of them singletons. Material: PBMCs. The receptors here all came from a man aged 55 to 70 in good health and CMV-seropositive.

V gene TRBV28 combines with J gene TRBJ1-5; the D is unclear. The CDR3 contains 15 residues. V lost 1 base, J lost 2 bases, and 9 bases lay in between. Germline-derived CDR1 and CDR2 are MDHEN and SYDVKM. CDR3 protein: CASSLSSGGNQPQHF. The CDR3 DNA sequence: TGTGCCAGCAGTTTATCCTCCGGAGGCAATCAGCCCCAGCATTTT.

This clone came up a few times. The V call is TRBV30, the J call TRBJ2-6; TRBD1 matches at 8 bases. V dropped 5 bases and J dropped 2; count of bases not matched to a gene: 2. CDR1 GTSNPN and CDR2 SVGIG come from the germline V gene (reference sequence). This CDR3 region has 14 residues. The CDR3 here is CAWRDRTGANVLTF. In DNA form, the CDR3 reads TGTGCCTGGCGGGACAGGACTGGGGCCAACGTCCTGACTTTC.

In DNA, the CDR3 is TGTGCCAGCAGGCCCAGTATACAGGGCTACACCTTC. It codes for CASRPSIQGYTF. This chain uses TRBV2 with TRBJ1-2; no clear D. V shed 6 bases and J shed 8 bases, with 13 bases lying between them. This CDR3 comprises 12 residues. Per germline, CDR1 SNHLY and CDR2 FYNNEI. The whole variable domain, remainder taken from reference TRBV2 and TRBJ1-2, is EPEVTQTPSHQVTQMGQEVILRCVPISNHLYFYWYRQILGQKVEFLVSFYNNEISEKSEIFDDQFSVERPDGSNFTLKIRSTKLEDSAMYFCASRPSIQGYTFGSGTRLTVV.

This chain connects TRBV28 to TRBJ1-2; 7 nucleotides line up with TRBD1. Per the germline V gene, CDR1 is MDHEN and CDR2 is SYDVKM. This CDR3 has 16 residues. Trimming removed 1 base from V and 7 bases from J; junction bases left unmatched: 12. The CDR3 protein is CASSLLEGAVDGGYTF. The CDR3 DNA reads TGTGCCAGCAGTTTATTGGAGGGGGCAGTAGATGGTGGCTACACCTTC.

This sequence joins TRBV6-1 and TRBJ1-1, with a possible D match to TRBD1 (6 bases). Trimming left V 8 bases short and J 6 bases short, with 16 bases between. The CDR3 runs to 13 residues. The V gene's germline CDR1 is MNHNS and CDR2 SASEGT. The CDR3 DNA reads as TGTGCCAGCGGCACCCCAGGGGACCCTGAAGCTTTCTTT. Amino acids: CASGTPGDPEAFF.

The chain joins TRBV28 to TRBJ1-5; 7 bases agree with TRBD1. The CDR3 is made up of 15 amino acids. The V and J ends lost 6 bases and 3 bases, in that order; junction bases with no gene match: 8. Germline V CDR1 and CDR2: MDHEN, SYDVKM. CDR3 loop: CASSLPTGDNQPQHF. CDR3 nucleotide sequence: TGTGCCAGCAGCTTACCCACAGGGGACAATCAGCCCCAGCATTTT. The full variable domain, in which reference TRBV28 and TRBJ1-5 provide the parts outside the CDR3, is DVKVTQSSRYLVKRTGEKVFLECVQDMDHENMFWYRQDPGLGLRLIYFSYDVKMKEKGDIPEGYSVSREKKERFSLILESASTNQTSMYLCASSLPTGDNQPQHFGDGTRLSIL.

This chain links TRBV30 with TRBJ2-5, with D possibly being TRBD2 (5 bases). Germline V gene data show CDR1 as GTSNPN and CDR2 as SVGIG (reference sequence). The CDR3 contains 13 residues. Trimming shortened V by 1 base and J by 3 bases, and 9 bases separated the two germline ends. This chain's CDR3 is CAWSGTGKETQYF. The DNA of the CDR3 is TGTGCCTGGAGTGGGACTGGGAAAGAGACCCAGTACTTC.

The CDR3 bases are TGTGCCAGCAGCGTAGTCCGGGAATTTGACTATGGCTACACCTTC. Translated: CASSVVREFDYGYTF. The chain couples TRBV9 to TRBJ1-2; D unresolved. Looked up from germline, CDR1 is SGDLS and CDR2 is YYNGEE. The CDR3 runs 15 residues. V was clipped by 0 bases and J by 3 bases, with 12 bases between them.

The CDR3 DNA reads TGTGCCAGCAGTTCAGCCCGCTATGGTAGGGAGCTGGGGAAGACCCAGTACTTC. It translates to CASSSARYGRELGKTQYF. V gene TRBV27 combines with J gene TRBJ2-5, with D possibly TRBD2 on 5 matching bases. The germline V gene has CDR1 MNHEY and CDR2 SMNVEV (reference sequence). V lost 4 bases to trimming and J lost 6 bases, with 27 bases between them. This CDR3 region has 18 residues.

This CDR3 reads CASSLASGQALFGELFF. Here the CDR3 DNA reads TGTGCCAGCAGCTTAGCGTCGGGACAGGCTCTTTTCGGGGAGCTGTTTTTT. The rearrangement links TRBV11-1 to TRBJ2-2, with 8 nucleotides matching TRBD1. Trimming took 0 bases from V and 7 from J; bases not matched to a gene: 10. The CDR3 sequence is 17 residues long. Per germline, CDR1 SGHAT and CDR2 FQDESV (reference sequence).

The chain joins TRBV28 to TRBJ2-7; tentative D call: TRBD1 (8 bases). CDR3 length: 15 amino acids. The V gene's germline CDR1 is MDHEN and CDR2 SYDVKM. V was pared by 1 base and J by 4 bases, with 14 bases between. The CDR3 here is CASSLLQGGIYEQYF. CDR3 sequence (DNA): TGTGCCAGCAGTTTATTACAGGGGGGGATTTACGAGCAGTACTTC.

This clone was counted a few times. The chain links TRBV2 to TRBJ2-3; TRBD2 agrees at 7 bases. V gave up 7 bases and J gave up 4 bases; unmatched junction bases: 2. The CDR3 consists of 12 residues. From germline, CDR1 is SNHLY and CDR2 FYNNEI. Here the CDR3 DNA reads TGTGCCAGCACTGGACTAGCAGATACGCAGTATTTT. Translating it yields CASTGLADTQYF.

J is TRBJ1-4 and V is TRBV21-1; TRBD1, the table's D call, was not compared with the DNA. TRBV21-1 is classified as a pseudogene. CDR3 length: 18 residues. This chain's CDR3 is CASSKVGDRGSPNEKLFF. CDR3 bases: TGTGCCAGCAGCAAGGTCGGGGACAGGGGGTCCCCAAATGAAAAACTGTTTTTT.

This clone was detected only once. This sequence joins TRBV30 and TRBJ1-4, with unresolved D. Germline V CDR1 and CDR2: GTSNPN, SVGIG (reference sequence). The CDR3 has 14 amino acids. Trimming removed 0 bases from V and 8 bases from J, with 13 bases in between. CDR3 coding DNA: TGTGCCTGGAGTGTAAAGATAACTGCGGAAAAACTGTTTTTT. Amino acid sequence: CAWSVKITAEKLFF.

This clone showed up just a few times. The chain links TRBV4-2 to TRBJ2-7; possible D gene TRBD2, 5 bases. CDR3 size: 15 residues. The germline gives CDR1 LGHNA, CDR2 YNFKEQ. Trimming took off 1 base at V and 2 bases at J, with 12 bases between the two ends. This CDR3 reads CASSQVSDGTYEQYF. CDR3 nucleotide sequence: TGTGCCAGCAGCCAAGTCTCCGACGGGACCTACGAGCAGTACTTC.

This clone was observed a few times. The chain employs TRBV18 and TRBJ1-3; D perhaps matches TRBD1 (6 bases). This CDR3 is 17 amino acids long. CDR1 and CDR2 (germline): KGHSH, LQKENI. V was trimmed by 3 bases and J by 2 bases, leaving 17 bases between them. The CDR3 DNA reads as TGTGCCAGCTCACCGAGACAGGCGGGGGGGACTGGAAACACCATATATTTT. This sequence encodes CASSPRQAGGTGNTIYF.

The V gene is TRBV11-2, the J gene TRBJ2-7; 8 positions match TRBD1. The CDR3 spans 16 residues. In germline, CDR1 is SGHAT, CDR2 FQNNGV. The junction had 9 bases not matched to a gene; V was cut back by 1 base and J by 4 bases. Here the CDR3 reads CASSLGSTGVGYEQYF. The CDR3 nucleotides are TGTGCCAGCAGCTTAGGATCGACAGGGGTCGGGTACGAGCAGTACTTC.

The chain links TRBV29-1 to TRBJ2-7; a possible D gene is TRBD1 (5 bases). The CDR3 spans 12 residues. V shed 4 bases and J shed 2 bases, with 9 bases lying between them. CDR1 SQVTM and CDR2 ANQGSEA come from the germline V gene. The CDR3 DNA sequence: TGCAGCGTTGGACAGCCTACCTACGAGCAGTACTTC. Translation gives CSVGQPTYEQYF.

The rearrangement links TRBV18 to TRBJ2-2; the D gene is possibly TRBD1 (5 bases). Trimming stripped 6 bases from V and 3 bases from J, with 17 bases between. This CDR3 has 16 amino acids. Germline CDR1 reads KGHSH; CDR2 reads LQKENI. CDR3 coding DNA: TGTGCCAGCTCCCGATCAGGGCCTCCCTACACCGGGGAGCTGTTTTTT. As protein: CASSRSGPPYTGELFF.

The V call is TRBV2, the J call TRBJ1-5; possibly TRBD1 for D (6 bases). With 5 bases removed from V and 7 bases from J, the gap between germline ends came to 15 bases. Germline assignment: CDR1 SNHLY and CDR2 FYNNEI. CDR3 length: 14 residues. The CDR3 sequence is CASSSGQNLQPQHF. The CDR3 DNA reads TGTGCCAGCAGTTCCGGACAGAATTTACAGCCCCAGCATTTT.

The J gene is TRBJ2-7, the V gene TRBV28; possibly TRBD2 for D (6 bases). The V end lost 8 bases, the J end lost 3 bases, and 17 bases lay between the germline ends. The CDR3 loop spans 14 amino acids. Germline V gene sequence: CDR1 MDHEN, CDR2 SYDVKM. CDR3 loop: CASHSGSLIYEQYF. CDR3 bases: TGTGCCAGCCATAGCGGCAGTCTGATCTACGAGCAGTACTTC.

This clone was detected only a few times. Written as DNA, the CDR3 is TGTGCCATCAGATCTACCGGGACAAATGGCTACACCTTC. It codes for CAIRSTGTNGYTF. The rearrangement joins TRBV10-3 to TRBJ1-2; D possibly corresponds to TRBD1 (6 bases). The germline V and J ends were trimmed by 6 bases and 6 bases, with 14 bases remaining between them. Looked up from germline, CDR1 is ENHRY and CDR2 is SYGVKD. This CDR3 is built from 13 residues.

The chain is built from TRBV5-1 and TRBJ2-1; the D gene is possibly TRBD1 (6 bases). Trimming cost V 4 bases and J 2 bases, with 13 bases left between them. CDR3 length: 15 residues. Germline-derived CDR1 and CDR2 are SGHRS and YFSETQ. The CDR3 DNA sequence: TGCGCCAGCAGCCGGATGACAGGCGCCTACAATGAGCAGTTCTTC. Encoded protein: CASSRMTGAYNEQFF.

The chain joins TRBV2 to TRBJ2-3, with 7 bases aligning to TRBD1. The CDR3 covers 15 residues. Germline V lookup: CDR1 SNHLY, CDR2 FYNNEI. V gave up 3 bases and J gave up 3 bases; unmatched junction bases: 6. The CDR3 spells CASSDQGDRTDTQYF. CDR3 coding DNA: TGTGCCAGCAGTGATCAGGGGGACAGAACAGATACGCAGTATTTT.

Worth noting for this clone: One end of the junction does not line up with germline, which may come from a read error. This chain joins TRBV30 and TRBJ1-2; D gene uncertain. This CDR3 is built from 11 residues. Germline V CDR1 and CDR2: GTSNPN, SVGIG (reference sequence). DNA for the CDR3: TGTGCCTGGAGTGTCGTTGCGTTAGAGGTCTTC. It yields the protein CAWSVVALEVF.

The chain combines TRBV10-3 with TRBJ2-2, with 7 bases identical to TRBD2. J was trimmed by 0 bases and V by 2 bases; bases with no gene match: 0. This CDR3 is built from 15 residues. Germline loops: CDR1 ENHRY, CDR2 SYGVKD. The CDR3 nucleotides read TGTGCCATCAGTGAGCGGGGGGCGAACACCGGGGAGCTGTTTTTT. Residues: CAISERGANTGELFF.

The rearrangement joins TRBV2 to TRBJ1-6; weak D call: TRBD1 (6 bases). CDR1 and CDR2 (germline): SNHLY, FYNNEI. V shed 6 bases and J shed 5 bases, with 17 bases lying between them. The CDR3 runs 16 residues. This chain's CDR3 is CASRSDSSNHNSPLHF. The CDR3 coding sequence is TGTGCCAGCAGGTCGGACAGTTCAAATCATAATTCACCCCTCCACTTT.

This rearrangement joins TRBV2 to TRBJ2-2, with 9 bases matching TRBD2. The V gene's germline CDR1 is SNHLY and CDR2 FYNNEI. V trimming: 4 bases; J trimming: 7 bases; junction bases outside the gene matches: 10. The CDR3 spans 16 residues. Here the CDR3 reads CASSGSGGPFFGELFF. The CDR3 DNA sequence: TGTGCCAGCAGTGGTAGCGGGGGCCCCTTTTTCGGGGAGCTGTTTTTT.

J is TRBJ1-1 and V is TRBV4-2; D may be TRBD1 (5 bases). CDR3 size: 16 residues. Germline V gene lookup returns CDR1 LGHNA and CDR2 YNFKEQ. The ends were cut back, 4 bases at V and 5 bases at J, with 20 bases in the middle. The CDR3 DNA follows: TGTGCCAGCAGCCGTCCCTTGTGGGGTGGGGGGACTGAAGCTTTCTTT. It is translated as CASSRPLWGGGTEAFF.

The V call is TRBV28, the J call TRBJ1-5, with D possibly being TRBD1 (5 bases). This CDR3 has 16 amino acids. The ends were cut back, 2 bases at V and 6 bases at J, with 17 bases in the middle. Per germline, CDR1 MDHEN and CDR2 SYDVKM. This chain's CDR3 is CASSLSGEGLAQPQHF. CDR3 in DNA: TGTGCCAGCAGTTTAAGCGGGGAGGGGTTGGCTCAGCCCCAGCATTTT.

This chain links TRBV30 with TRBJ1-3; 7 bases are shared with TRBD1. The germline CDR1 and CDR2 sequences are GTSNPN and SVGIG (reference sequence). J was trimmed by 0 bases and V by 3 bases; bases with no gene match: 5. The CDR3 runs 15 residues. In DNA form, the CDR3 reads TGTGCCTGGAGGCGAGACAGGGCCTCTGGAAACACCATATATTTT. Protein: CAWRRDRASGNTIYF.

As DNA, the CDR3 is TGTGCCAGCAGCCCGACGGCGGAATTGACCGAAGCTTTCTTT. Protein sequence: CASSPTAELTEAFF. The chain uses TRBV7-3 and TRBJ1-1; D not certain. From germline, CDR1 is SGHTA and CDR2 FQGTGA. Between the trimmed V and J ends, which lost 5 bases and 8 bases, there was a span of 18 bases. The CDR3 spans 14 residues.